Below are 10 T cell receptor beta chains sequenced from a single sample in a study of blood T cell repertoires in COVID-19. Sequencing was performed with immunoSEQ multiplex PCR; in TCRdb, only in-frame clones are kept and a portion is missing. Of approximately 150,000 clones listed, 90% are singletons. Sequencing was performed on peripheral blood. The origin of the receptors is a man in his fifties or sixties with active or convalescent COVID-19.

V gene TRBV19 combines with J gene TRBJ1-5; D might be TRBD1 (5 bases). CDR1 LNHDA and CDR2 SQIVND come from the germline V gene (reference sequence). The CDR3 has 16 residues. V lost 3 bases, J lost 0 bases, and 12 bases lay in between. This chain's CDR3 is CASSILTGVSNQPQHF. CDR3 nucleotide sequence: TGTGCCAGTAGTATCCTAACAGGAGTTAGCAATCAGCCCCAGCATTTT.

V is TRBV9 and J is TRBJ2-7; 12 nucleotides agree with TRBD2. The V and J ends lost 4 bases and 2 bases, in that order; junction bases with no gene match: 4. CDR3 length: 15 residues. CDR1 SGDLS and CDR2 YYNGEE come from the germline V gene. CDR3 amino acids: CASSPLAGGPYEQYF. CDR3 DNA: TGTGCCAGCAGCCCTCTAGCGGGAGGGCCCTACGAGCAGTACTTC.

This clone has a single count. The chain couples TRBV14 to TRBJ1-2; D perhaps matches TRBD1 (6 bases). Trimming removed 4 bases from V and 8 bases from J, with 17 bases in between. This CDR3 region has 14 residues. CDR1 and CDR2 (germline): SGHDN, FVKESK. The CDR3 protein is CASSLGGWSRGYTF. The CDR3 region has the DNA TGTGCCAGCAGCCTAGGGGGTTGGTCGCGAGGCTACACCTTC.

J is TRBJ1-1 and V is TRBV5-8; no definite D call. Germline loops: CDR1 SGHTS, CDR2 YDEGEE. The CDR3 is 13 amino acids. Trimming removed 0 bases at V and 4 bases at J, with 7 bases between. Written as DNA, the CDR3 is TGTGCCAGCAGCTTGGTCTGGGCCACTGAAGCTTTCTTT. Its protein is CASSLVWATEAFF.

The chain has TRBV5-6 and TRBJ2-7, with no clear D. Germline CDR1 is SGHDT and CDR2 is YYEEEE. Deletions cut 0 bases from V and 2 bases from J, with 9 bases between. This CDR3 has 14 residues. In nucleotides, the CDR3 is TGTGCCAGCAGCTTGGGACCAGCGACCTACGAGCAGTACTTC. This sequence encodes CASSLGPATYEQYF.

For the CDR3, the DNA is TGCGCCAGCAGCACCGGGACAGGGGGCATGGTGGATGAAAAACTGTTTTTT. This sequence encodes CASSTGTGGMVDEKLFF. The rearrangement uses TRBV5-1 and TRBJ1-4; TRBD1 matches 12 bases. This CDR3 spans 17 amino acids. CDR1 and CDR2 (germline): SGHRS, YFSETQ. J was trimmed by 6 bases and V by 4 bases; bases with no gene match: 10.

The chain links TRBV5-1 to TRBJ1-5; D remains unclear. Trimming removed 5 bases at V and 6 bases at J, with 9 bases between. This CDR3 region has 12 residues. Germline assignment: CDR1 SGHRS and CDR2 YFSETQ. CDR3 in amino acids: CASRREGQPQHF. The DNA for the CDR3 is TGCGCCAGCAGACGGGAGGGTCAGCCCCAGCATTTT.

V usage is TRBV3-1 (or the pseudogene TRBV3-2) and J usage is TRBJ2-5, with TRBD2 identical over 9 bases. The CDR3 contains 16 residues. Trimming removed 2 bases from V and 5 bases from J; junction bases left unmatched: 9. The germline V gene encodes CDR1 LGHDT and CDR2 YNNKEL (reference sequence). The CDR3, as DNA: TGTGCCAGCAGCCAAAGGCGGGGGGGATATTCGGAGACCCAGTACTTC. The encoded protein is CASSQRRGGYSETQYF.

The genes are TRBV3-1 (or the pseudogene TRBV3-2) and TRBJ1-1; D perhaps matches TRBD1 (6 bases). The ends were cut back, 2 bases at V and 3 bases at J, with 7 bases in the middle. The CDR3 has 13 amino acids. The germline gives CDR1 LGHDT, CDR2 YNNKEL (reference sequence). For the CDR3, the DNA is TGTGCCAGCAGCCAACAGGGGCACACTGAAGCTTTCTTT. Amino acids: CASSQQGHTEAFF.

The chain recombines TRBV12-3 or TRBV12-4 with TRBJ1-1, with D possibly TRBD1 on 6 matching bases. Trimming left V 7 bases short and J 3 bases short, with 9 bases between. CDR3 length: 12 amino acids. The CDR3: CASKGGDTEAFF. CDR3 DNA sequence: TGTGCCAGCAAAGGGGGGGACACTGAAGCTTTCTTT.